The 2 T cell receptor beta chains below were found in one sample sequenced in a study of blood T cell repertoires in COVID-19. Profiling relied on immunoSEQ multiplex PCR, and the TCRdb table lists in-frame clones only, not all of them. This sample has about 130,000 clones, with around 86% found just once. The sequenced sample consisted of peripheral blood. The source of these receptors is a woman aged 70 to 79 with COVID-19, enrolled during active disease.

The table lists this clone with a count of one. The chain joins TRBV9 to TRBJ2-5; TRBD2 is a possible D gene (5 bases). This CDR3 spans 13 amino acids. Germline assignment: CDR1 SGDLS and CDR2 YYNGEE. The V and J ends lost 2 bases and 1 base respectively, with 6 bases between them. CDR3 sequence: CASSVRGQETQYF. CDR3 DNA: TGTGCCAGCAGCGTCCGGGGCCAAGAGACCCAGTACTTC.

The chain uses TRBV6-1 and TRBJ1-4, with D perhaps TRBD1 (6 bases). Per the germline V gene, CDR1 is MNHNS and CDR2 is SASEGT. This CDR3 is 15 amino acids long. Trimming removed 3 bases from V and 8 bases from J, with 16 bases in between. In DNA, the CDR3 is TGTGCCAGCAGTGACCTTAGGGGGGGGGACGAAAAACTGTTTTTT. This sequence encodes CASSDLRGGDEKLFF.